This T cell receptor (beta chain) was captured by sequencing in a study of T cell responses to AZD1222 COVID-19 vaccine. Study as a whole: Second doses that came at about 4 or about 12 weeks were put together.

The junction had 2 bases not matched to a gene; V was cut back by 4 bases and J by 6 bases. CDR1 and CDR2 (germline): SGHRS, YFSETQ. The CDR3 length is 12 residues. General observations from the study: Spike-wide vaccine-associated CD4 TCRs dominated at 160-218 and 743-854. Repertoires in all cases were sampled only once the peak T cell response had passed. Mostly white British, mostly female donors; authors suggested clonal diversity may be underestimated.

A note on this clone: The antigen remains unidentified.

Measured with immunoSEQ multiplex PCR; TCRdb has only the in-frame clones, and not every one. The data show about 160,000 clones, with around 89% seen just once and about 6.9% held by the top ten. This clonotype was obtained from an adult in good health. The material sequenced was peripheral blood, taken on day 0 of AZD1222 vaccination. The genes are TRBV5-1 and TRBJ2-7; TRBD1 aligns across 9 bases. CDR3 amino acids: CASSVTGGEQYF. In nucleotides, the CDR3 is TGCGCCAGCAGCGTGACAGGGGGCGAGCAGTACTTC.